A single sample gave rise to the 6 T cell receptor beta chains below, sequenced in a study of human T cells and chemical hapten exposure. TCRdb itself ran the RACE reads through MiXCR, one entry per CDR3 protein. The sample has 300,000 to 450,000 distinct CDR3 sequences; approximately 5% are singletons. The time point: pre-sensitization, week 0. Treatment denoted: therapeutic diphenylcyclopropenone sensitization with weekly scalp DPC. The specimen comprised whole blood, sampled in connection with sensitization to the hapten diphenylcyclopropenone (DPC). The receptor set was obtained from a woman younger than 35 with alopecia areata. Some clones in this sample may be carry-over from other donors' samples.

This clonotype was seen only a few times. This CDR3 is CASSLEGALQPQHF. CDR3 DNA: TGTGCCAGCAGCTTAGAAGGCGCGCTGCAGCCCCAGCATTTT. The chain couples TRBV7-9 to TRBJ1-5, with unresolved D. Germline V gives CDR1 SEHNR, CDR2 FQNEAQ (reference sequence). The CDR3 totals 14 residues. V lost 1 base to trimming and J lost 7 bases, with 11 bases between them.

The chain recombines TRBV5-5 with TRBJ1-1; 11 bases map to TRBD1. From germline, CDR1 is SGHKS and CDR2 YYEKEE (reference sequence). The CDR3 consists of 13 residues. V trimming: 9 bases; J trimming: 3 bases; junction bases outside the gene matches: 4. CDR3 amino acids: CATGQGAYTEAFF. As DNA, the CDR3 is TGTGCCACAGGACAGGGGGCGTACACTGAAGCTTTCTTT.

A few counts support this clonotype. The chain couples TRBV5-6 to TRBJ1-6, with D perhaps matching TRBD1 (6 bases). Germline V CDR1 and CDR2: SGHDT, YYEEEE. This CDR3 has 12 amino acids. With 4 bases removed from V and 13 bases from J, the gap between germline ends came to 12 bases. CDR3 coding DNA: TGTGCCAGCAGCCCGATACAGGGCCCCCTCCACTTT. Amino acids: CASSPIQGPLHF. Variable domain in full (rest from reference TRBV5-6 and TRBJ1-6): DAGVTQSPTHLIKTRGQQVTLRCSPKSGHDTVSWYQQALGQGPQFIFQYYEEEERQRGNFPDRFSGHQFPNYSSELNVNALLLGDSALYLCASSPIQGPLHFGNGTRLTVT.

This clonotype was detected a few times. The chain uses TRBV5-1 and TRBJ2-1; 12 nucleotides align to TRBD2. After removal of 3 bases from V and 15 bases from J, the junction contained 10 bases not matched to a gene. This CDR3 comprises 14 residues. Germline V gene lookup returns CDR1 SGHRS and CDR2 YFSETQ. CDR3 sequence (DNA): TGCGCCAGCAGCTCAGATCTAGCGGGGGGGCCCGCGTTCTTC. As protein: CASSSDLAGGPAFF.

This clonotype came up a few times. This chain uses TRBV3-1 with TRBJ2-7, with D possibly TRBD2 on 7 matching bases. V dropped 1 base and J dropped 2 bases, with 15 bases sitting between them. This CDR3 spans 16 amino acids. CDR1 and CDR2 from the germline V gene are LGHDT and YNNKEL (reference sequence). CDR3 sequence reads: CASSQVGGAPTYEQYF. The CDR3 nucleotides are TGTGCCAGCAGCCAAGTTGGGGGGGCTCCAACCTACGAGCAGTACTTC.

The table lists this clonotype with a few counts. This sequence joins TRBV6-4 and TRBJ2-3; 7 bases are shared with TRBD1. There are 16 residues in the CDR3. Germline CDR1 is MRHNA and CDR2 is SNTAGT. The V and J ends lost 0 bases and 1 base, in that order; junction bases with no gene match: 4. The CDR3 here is CASSDSIDRGTDTQYF. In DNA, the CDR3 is TGTGCCAGCAGTGACTCGATTGACAGGGGCACAGATACGCAGTATTTT.